This T cell receptor beta chain was profiled in a study of blood T cell repertoires in COVID-19. Study information: Acute and convalescent COVID-19 samples came from the United States, Italy and Spain. T cells, B-cell-depleted T cells, or PBMCs provided the cDNA or gDNA that served as material.

V was clipped by 1 base and J by 6 bases, with 12 bases between them. The length of the CDR3 is 14 residues. Germline CDR1 reads SGHAT; CDR2 reads FQNNGV. In the authors' methods: Amplifying reference gene primers gave estimates of nucleated cell counts. Sequenced by immunoSEQ multiplex PCR; TCRdb stores in-frame clones only, minus some. V, J and clone size are those of that table, while D and trimming were read from the DNA. The sample contains around 78,000 clones, less than 95% of which appear only once. Specimen: peripheral blood. The receptor was isolated from a woman aged 50 to 65 in a cohort sampled during active COVID-19. This chain links TRBV11-2 with TRBJ1-1; a possible D gene is TRBD1 (5 bases). In DNA form, the CDR3 reads TGTGCCAGCAGCTTAGTCGGGGGTAACCCTGAAGCTTTCTTT. It codes for CASSLVGGNPEAFF.